This T cell receptor (beta chain) was identified in a study of T cell responses to AZD1222 COVID-19 vaccine. Assay: immunoSEQ multiplex PCR; the TCRdb copy retains only in-frame clones and omits some. The table shows 100,000 to 150,000 clones, with roughly 93% occurring only once. Study outcomes and limitations: Of the AZD1222 recipients, only 5 to 7 were seropositive at baseline. Clonal diversity may have been underestimated, and the donors were mostly white British, with more females than males. Without day 14 samples, only post-peak T cell repertoires were studied. The study found Spike-specific TCR breadth and depth rose after two AZD1222 doses.

The CDR3 totals 14 residues. Trimming took off 5 bases at V and 4 bases at J, with 15 bases between the two ends. The germline V gene encodes CDR1 KGHSH and CDR2 LQKENI. With respect to this clone: Its cognate antigen is unknown.

The genes are TRBV18 and TRBJ2-7; TRBD2 might be the D (5 bases). This sample comprised peripheral blood, obtained 28 days after the second AZD1222 dose. The receptor was derived from an adult who received the AZD1222 COVID-19 vaccine. This chain's CDR3 is CASSSGSGPYEQYF. CDR3 coding DNA: TGTGCCAGCTCAAGTGGGAGCGGACCATACGAGCAGTACTTC.